This passage covers 21 T cell receptor beta chains from one sample sequenced in a study of graft-versus-host responses after intestinal transplantation. Assay used: immunoSEQ multiplex PCR; TCRdb lists only in-frame clones, some missing. The sample contains tens of thousands of clones, about 94% of which appear only once. Their target antigens are unknown. The sequenced sample was unstimulated CD8+ T cells sorted from spleen or lymph node cells, obtained before intestinal transplant. These TCRs come from a human donor who received an intestinal transplant.

The V gene is TRBV27, the J gene TRBJ2-3; D unclear. This CDR3 is built from 15 residues. Trimming removed 0 bases at V and 2 bases at J, with 9 bases between. CDR1 and CDR2 (germline): MNHEY, SMNVEV (reference sequence). In DNA form, the CDR3 reads TGTGCCAGCAGTTTATCGGGCACCATCACAGATACGCAGTATTTT. Translation gives CASSLSGTITDTQYF.

The gene calls are TRBV27 and TRBJ2-3; D is unresolved. Germline V gene data show CDR1 as MNHEY and CDR2 as SMNVEV (reference sequence). V gave up 7 bases and J gave up 2 bases, with 4 bases separating them. The CDR3 has 11 residues. CDR3 nucleotide sequence: TGTGCCAGCACCCACACAGATACGCAGTATTTT. Its protein is CASTHTDTQYF.

The rearrangement links TRBV7-9 to TRBJ2-2, with TRBD2 matching over 11 bases. V shed 5 bases and J 6 bases; nucleotides not matched to a gene: 5. This CDR3 region has 15 residues. CDR1 is SEHNR, CDR2 FQNEAQ, per germline (reference sequence). CDR3 DNA sequence: TGTGCCAGCAGCCCATATAGCGGGAGGGCCGGGGAGCTGTTTTTT. Protein product: CASSPYSGRAGELFF.

In its sample, this clone was seen once. This same CDR3 is encoded by further DNA sequences in the sample. CDR3 coding DNA: TGTGCCTGGAGCGTACTCGCTTTATACGAGCAGTACTTC. Amino acids: CAWSVLALYEQYF. V is TRBV30 and J is TRBJ2-7; D unclear. Germline lookup yields CDR1 GTSNPN and CDR2 SVGIG (reference sequence). The CDR3 has 13 amino acids. V was trimmed by 3 bases and J by 4 bases, leaving 13 bases between them.

The chain has TRBV27 and TRBJ1-5, with D possibly matching TRBD1 (6 bases). The V end lost 3 bases, the J end lost 4 bases, and 7 bases lay between the germline ends. The CDR3 runs to 13 residues. Per germline, CDR1 MNHEY and CDR2 SMNVEV (reference sequence). CDR3 residues: CASSLGANQPQHF. The CDR3 nucleotides read TGTGCCAGCAGTTTGGGGGCAAATCAGCCCCAGCATTTT.

The J gene is TRBJ2-7, the V gene TRBV7-9, with TRBD2 as a possible D gene (5 bases). The V end was cut by 5 bases, the J end by 2 bases, with 19 bases between. The CDR3 loop spans 16 amino acids. The germline CDR1 and CDR2 sequences are SEHNR and FQNEAQ (reference sequence). Written as DNA, the CDR3 is TGTGCCAGCAGCCCGACCCCTGGGAGAGAAACCTACGAGCAGTACTTC. Protein: CASSPTPGRETYEQYF.

The chain combines TRBV6-6 with TRBJ2-1; a possible D gene is TRBD2 (6 bases). The germline gives CDR1 MNHNY, CDR2 SVGAGI (reference sequence). CDR3 size: 15 residues. V lost 4 bases, J lost 9 bases, and 19 bases lay in between. In DNA, the CDR3 is TGTGCCAGCAGTTTACGGTCTAGCGAGTATGTTGAGCAGTTCTTC. This codes for CASSLRSSEYVEQFF.

This sequence joins TRBV5-8 and TRBJ1-4, with 10 nucleotides matching TRBD1. Germline loops: CDR1 SGHTS, CDR2 YDEGEE. The CDR3 covers 16 residues. Trimming at V came to 1 base and at J to 8 bases, leaving 8 bases not matched to a gene. The CDR3 sequence: CASSLPGTGALEKLFF. In DNA, the CDR3 is TGTGCCAGCAGCTTGCCCGGGACAGGGGCATTAGAAAAACTGTTTTTT.

This chain uses TRBV4-1 with TRBJ2-7; 7 bases map to TRBD1. From germline, CDR1 is MGHRA and CDR2 YSYEKL. V gave up 4 bases and J gave up 2 bases; unmatched junction bases: 8. The length of the CDR3 is 15 residues. This chain's CDR3 is CASSLYGTATYEQYF. The CDR3 DNA follows: TGCGCCAGCAGCCTTTATGGGACAGCAACCTACGAGCAGTACTTC.

The chain couples TRBV4-1 to TRBJ2-1; D unclear. The CDR3 has 14 residues. CDR1 and CDR2 (germline): MGHRA, YSYEKL. The V end lost 1 base, the J end lost 7 bases, and 11 bases lay between the germline ends. DNA for the CDR3: TGCGCCAGCAGCCAAGGTTGGGGAACGAATGAGCAGTTCTTC. This gives the protein CASSQGWGTNEQFF.

This chain connects TRBV11-3 to TRBJ2-1, with D possibly being TRBD1 (5 bases). Germline V gene lookup returns CDR1 SGHNT and CDR2 YENEEA. V was cut by 4 bases and J by 6 bases, with 19 bases left in between. The CDR3 is 16 residues long. CDR3 residues: CASSSASGRDPNEQFF. CDR3 nucleotides: TGTGCCAGCAGCTCGGCCTCAGGGCGAGACCCCAATGAGCAGTTCTTC. Complete variable domain (other parts from reference TRBV11-3 and TRBJ2-1): EAGVVQSPRYKIIEKKQPVAFWCNPISGHNTLYWYLQNLGQGPELLIRYENEEAVDDSQLPKDRFSAERLKGVDSTLKIQPAELGDSAVYLCASSSASGRDPNEQFFGPGTRLTVL.

Concerning this clone itself: This same CDR3 is encoded by further DNA sequences in the sample. This rearrangement joins TRBV27 to TRBJ2-5; weak D call: TRBD1 (6 bases). The CDR3 contains 14 residues. From germline, CDR1 is MNHEY and CDR2 SMNVEV (reference sequence). V gave up 2 bases and J gave up 4 bases, with 11 bases separating them. CDR3 DNA sequence: TGTGCCAGCAGTTTAGGACAAGGGGGAGAGACCCAGTACTTC. It translates to CASSLGQGGETQYF.

The chain recombines TRBV5-1 with TRBJ2-3, with D hard to call. V was cut by 5 bases and J by 1 base, with 11 bases left in between. Germline loops: CDR1 SGHRS, CDR2 YFSETQ. The CDR3 is 14 amino acids. The CDR3 bases are TGCGCCAGCAGTCGAGACGGACGCACAGATACGCAGTATTTT. This gives the protein CASSRDGRTDTQYF.

V usage is TRBV9 and J usage is TRBJ1-1, with D unclear. Trimming stripped 0 bases from V and 2 bases from J, with 5 bases between. Germline loops: CDR1 SGDLS, CDR2 YYNGEE. CDR3 length: 13 amino acids. CDR3 protein: CASSVVPNTEAFF. In DNA, the CDR3 is TGTGCCAGCAGCGTAGTCCCCAACACTGAAGCTTTCTTT.

This chain links TRBV6-5 with TRBJ1-4, with TRBD1 as a possible D gene (5 bases). V lost 1 base and J lost 0, with 9 bases in between. The CDR3 contains 16 residues. From germline, CDR1 is MNHEY and CDR2 SVGAGI. The CDR3 nucleotides read TGTGCCAGCAGTTACTTTAGGGGATCAACTAATGAAAAACTGTTTTTT. Translated, it gives CASSYFRGSTNEKLFF.

This clone showed up just once. The chain combines TRBV4-2 with TRBJ1-5, with 12 bases fitting TRBD1. Germline lookup yields CDR1 LGHNA and CDR2 YNFKEQ. This CDR3 has 16 amino acids. The junction had 5 bases not matched to a gene; V was cut back by 3 bases and J by 5 bases. Here the CDR3 reads CASSQTGTGGDQPQHF. DNA of the CDR3: TGTGCCAGCAGCCAGACCGGGACAGGGGGCGATCAGCCCCAGCATTTT.

The CDR3 sequence: CASSSTVQLAGDFNEQFF. CDR3 bases: TGTGCCAGCAGCTCTACCGTTCAACTAGCGGGAGATTTCAATGAGCAGTTCTTC. This rearrangement joins TRBV7-3 to TRBJ2-1; TRBD2 aligns across 11 bases. CDR1 and CDR2 from the germline V gene are SGHTA and FQGTGA. V lost 4 bases and J lost 6; bases outside the gene matches: 14. This CDR3 has 18 residues.

The chain recombines TRBV5-1 with TRBJ1-1, with D perhaps matching TRBD1 (5 bases). Trimming removed 0 bases at V and 5 bases at J, with 11 bases between. In germline, CDR1 is SGHRS, CDR2 YFSETQ. The CDR3 extends over 14 amino acids. For the CDR3, the DNA is TGCGCCAGCAGCTTGGATTGGTGGGGGACTGAAGCTTTCTTT. This codes for CASSLDWWGTEAFF.

The chain is built from TRBV28 and TRBJ2-1, with TRBD2 matching 11 bases. Germline CDR1 reads MDHEN; CDR2 reads SYDVKM. This CDR3 region has 16 residues. V shed 7 bases, J shed 3 bases, and the junction held 8 bases outside the gene matches. In nucleotides, the CDR3 is TGTGCCAGCACAAACATAGCGGGAGGGGTCTACAATGAGCAGTTCTTC. Translation: CASTNIAGGVYNEQFF.

This sequence joins TRBV6-5 and TRBJ1-6; D might be TRBD1 (6 bases). The CDR3 loop spans 15 amino acids. Germline V gene sequence: CDR1 MNHEY, CDR2 SVGAGI. V lost 6 bases and J lost 7, with 16 bases in between. CDR3 sequence reads: CASSLPGHTNSPLHF. The CDR3 DNA reads TGTGCCAGCAGCCTACCGGGACACACGAATTCACCCCTCCACTTT.

J is TRBJ1-2 and V is TRBV5-1, with TRBD1 identical over 10 bases. Germline loops: CDR1 SGHRS, CDR2 YFSETQ. J gave up 4 bases and V 4 bases, and 7 bases lay outside the gene matches. This CDR3 has 15 amino acids. The DNA of the CDR3 is TGCGCCAGCAGCAATGCCGGGACAGGGGCCTATGGCTACACCTTC. Its translation is CASSNAGTGAYGYTF.